A single sample is the source of the 27 T cell receptor beta chains below, sequenced in a study of shared clonotypes between healthy human individuals. Clones were read by immunoSEQ multiplex PCR, and TCRdb kept only the in-frame ones, dropping some. This table holds approximately 980,000 clones, more than 75% found once. Input material: memory CD4+ T cells sorted from blood. This sample's subset: CD45RA-negative fraction. The receptors derive from a man between 18 and 35 years old in good health.

The chain employs TRBV5-8 and TRBJ2-1; D gene ambiguous. The V end was cut by 1 base, the J end by 6 bases, with 8 bases between. Germline CDR1 is SGHTS and CDR2 is YDEGEE. The CDR3 totals 13 residues. The CDR3 sequence is CASSLYWGNEQFF. In DNA form, the CDR3 reads TGTGCCAGCAGCTTGTATTGGGGCAATGAGCAGTTCTTC.

V is TRBV4-1 and J is TRBJ1-6; D gene unclear. Per the germline V gene, CDR1 is MGHRA and CDR2 is YSYEKL. The CDR3 extends over 15 amino acids. Between the trimmed V and J ends, which lost 0 bases and 10 bases, there was a span of 13 bases. CDR3: CASSQETVKGSPLHF. DNA for the CDR3: TGCGCCAGCAGCCAAGAAACGGTCAAAGGATCACCCCTCCACTTT.

Concerning this clone: A much larger clonotype is one base distant, so this may be a read error. This chain joins TRBV30 and TRBJ1-4; D perhaps matches TRBD1 (5 bases). The CDR3 length is 14 residues. V was shortened by 0 bases and J by 0 bases, with 5 bases between the two germline ends. Germline assignment: CDR1 GTSNPN and CDR2 SVGIG (reference sequence). CDR3 region: CAWSVGATNEKLFF. The CDR3 coding sequence is TGTGCCTGGAGTGTGGGGGCAACTAATGAAAAACTGTTTTTT.

This sequence joins TRBV6-5 and TRBJ2-2, with 11 bases aligning to TRBD1. This CDR3 has 13 amino acids. Trimming took 10 bases from V and 6 from J; bases not matched to a gene: 4. Germline V gene sequence: CDR1 MNHEY, CDR2 SVGAGI. The CDR3 DNA sequence: TGTGCCACACGGGACAGGGGGTCCGGGGAGCTGTTTTTT. It specifies CATRDRGSGELFF.

The chain is built from TRBV29-1 and TRBJ2-5; 7 bases agree with TRBD1. The CDR3 contains 16 residues. Germline CDR1 SQVTM, CDR2 ANQGSEA. Unmatched junction bases numbered 14, after V lost 2 bases and J lost 5 bases. The CDR3 spells CSVETRRQGYGETQYF. CDR3 coding DNA: TGCAGCGTTGAAACCCGCCGACAGGGATACGGTGAGACCCAGTACTTC. The full variable domain, in which reference TRBV29-1 and TRBJ2-5 provide the parts outside the CDR3, is SAVISQKPSRDICQRGTSLTIQCQVDSQVTMMFWYRQQPGQSLTLIATANQGSEATYESGFVIDKFPISRPNLTFSTLTVSNMSPEDSSIYLCSVETRRQGYGETQYFGPGTRLLVL.

The chain links TRBV25-1 to TRBJ2-1, with D maybe TRBD1 (6 bases). The CDR3 sequence is 15 residues long. The V end lost 11 bases, the J end lost 8 bases, and 25 bases lay between the germline ends. The V gene's germline CDR1 is MGHDK and CDR2 SYGVNS. The CDR3 here is CAGEGGRTKVHEQFF. CDR3 sequence (DNA): TGTGCCGGGGAAGGGGGTCGAACTAAGGTCCATGAGCAGTTCTTC.

V and J are TRBV12-5 and TRBJ2-5; TRBD2 aligns across 11 bases. Germline assignment: CDR1 LGHNT and CDR2 FRNRAP. Trimming took 6 bases from V and 1 from J; bases not matched to a gene: 4. This CDR3 spans 15 amino acids. The CDR3 loop reads CASGPGLAGQETQYF. The CDR3 DNA reads as TGTGCTAGTGGCCCCGGACTAGCGGGCCAAGAGACCCAGTACTTC. The full variable domain, with the rest looked up from reference TRBV12-5 and TRBJ2-5, is DARVTQTPRHKVTEMGQEVTMRCQPILGHNTVFWYRQTMMQGLELLAYFRNRAPLDDSGMPKDRFSAEMPDATLATLKIQPSEPRDSAVYFCASGPGLAGQETQYFGPGTRLLVL.

This clone came up once. The rearrangement joins TRBV5-4 to TRBJ2-3; D not resolved. V lost 0 bases to trimming and J lost 0 bases, with 5 bases between them. The length of the CDR3 is 14 residues. The germline V gene encodes CDR1 SGHNT and CDR2 YYREEE (reference sequence). CDR3 nucleotide sequence: TGTGCCAGCAGCTTGGTAGACAGCACAGATACGCAGTATTTT. Amino acids: CASSLVDSTDTQYF.

The chain employs TRBV7-2 and TRBJ1-2; maybe TRBD1 (6 bases). The CDR3 runs to 14 residues. V lost 5 bases, J lost 7 bases, and 17 bases lay in between. Germline CDR1 reads SGHTA; CDR2 reads FQGNSA. The CDR3 nucleotides are TGTGCCAGCAGCCCCCCCCCGGGGGCTCGTGGCTACACCTTC. This encodes CASSPPPGARGYTF.

This chain joins TRBV4-1 and TRBJ2-5; tentatively, D is TRBD1 or TRBD2 (6 bases each). Germline assignment: CDR1 MGHRA and CDR2 YSYEKL. The CDR3 is 16 residues long. Trimming left V 0 bases short and J 5 bases short, with 16 bases between. The CDR3 coding sequence is TGCGCCAGCAGCCAAGATTTATTGGGGGGCCGGGAGACCCAGTACTTC. This translates into CASSQDLLGGRETQYF.

This clone has only a few counts. J is TRBJ1-3 and V is TRBV7-3; 7 bases are shared with TRBD1. The V and J ends lost 8 bases and 0 bases, in that order; junction bases with no gene match: 7. Germline V gene lookup returns CDR1 SGHTA and CDR2 FQGTGA. The CDR3 loop spans 15 amino acids. The CDR3: CASLTGTFSGNTIYF. The CDR3 nucleotides read TGTGCCAGCCTGACAGGGACGTTCTCTGGAAACACCATATATTTT.

The gene calls are TRBV12-5 and TRBJ2-3, with TRBD2 matching 9 bases. Germline CDR1 reads LGHNT; CDR2 reads FRNRAP. The CDR3 is 14 amino acids. V lost 8 bases and J lost 1; bases outside the gene matches: 4. The CDR3 reads CASSSGGGTDTQYF. The CDR3 coding sequence is TGTGCTAGTAGTAGCGGGGGCGGCACAGATACGCAGTATTTT.

The gene calls are TRBV5-1 and TRBJ2-1, with TRBD2 matching 9 bases. Germline assignment: CDR1 SGHRS and CDR2 YFSETQ. The CDR3 has 15 amino acids. The V segment lost 4 bases and the J segment 12 bases; nucleotides outside the gene matches: 14. This CDR3 reads CASSASSGDWSSQFF. The CDR3 bases are TGCGCCAGCAGCGCTTCTAGCGGGGATTGGAGTTCGCAGTTCTTC.

This chain uses TRBV9 with TRBJ1-6; 9 nucleotides line up with TRBD1. V dropped 4 bases and J dropped 8; count of bases not matched to a gene: 4. The germline gives CDR1 SGDLS, CDR2 YYNGEE. The CDR3 runs to 14 residues. The CDR3 nucleotides are TGTGCCAGCAGCAAGAGACAGGGGGATTCACCCCTCCACTTT. Amino acid sequence: CASSKRQGDSPLHF.

The chain carries TRBV11-2 and TRBJ2-5; 10 bases are shared with TRBD2. Germline-derived CDR1 and CDR2 are SGHAT and FQNNGV. This CDR3 has 15 residues. The junction had 4 bases not matched to a gene; V was cut back by 0 bases and J by 6 bases. DNA of the CDR3: TGTGCCAGCAGCTTAGATTGGACTAGCGGAAAGACCCAGTACTTC. This sequence encodes CASSLDWTSGKTQYF.

Concerning this clone: A far larger clone is just one base off, so this is likely a read error. This rearrangement joins TRBV5-4 to TRBJ2-6; the D is unclear. Germline CDR1 and CDR2: SGHNT and YYREEE (reference sequence). V shed 1 base and J shed 0 bases, with 5 bases lying between them. The CDR3 is made up of 15 amino acids. CDR3 bases: TGTGCCAGCAGCTTGAGTAGCTCTGGGGCCAACGTCCTGACTTTC. Its translation is CASSLSSSGANVLTF.

This clone was seen repeatedly, ten times or more. Other DNA sequences of this sample code for an identical CDR3. The rearrangement links TRBV6-1 to TRBJ1-1; D gene uncertain. The CDR3 length is 14 residues. The V end lost 3 bases, the J end lost 1 base, and 9 bases lay between the germline ends. Germline V gene lookup returns CDR1 MNHNS and CDR2 SASEGT. The CDR3 sequence: CASSDLRGNTEAFF. The CDR3 nucleotides read TGTGCCAGCAGTGATTTGCGGGGGAACACTGAAGCTTTCTTT.

The V gene is TRBV2, the J gene TRBJ2-1, with TRBD2 matching 11 bases. The CDR3 covers 14 residues. V shed 9 bases, J shed 4 bases, and the junction held 5 bases outside the gene matches. Germline CDR1 SNHLY, CDR2 FYNNEI. The CDR3 sequence: CASLAGGVYNEQFF. In DNA, the CDR3 is TGTGCCAGTCTAGCGGGAGGAGTTTACAATGAGCAGTTCTTC.

The J gene is TRBJ2-7, the V gene TRBV4-1, with 10 bases lining up with TRBD1. Trimming took 4 bases from V and 5 from J; bases not matched to a gene: 5. CDR3 length: 14 residues. Germline values: CDR1 MGHRA, CDR2 YSYEKL. The CDR3 nucleotides are TGCGCCAGCAGCCGCGGACAGGGGGTGGACGAGCAGTACTTC. It translates to CASSRGQGVDEQYF.

This clone was recorded a few times. V gene TRBV18 combines with J gene TRBJ1-5, with 8 bases fitting TRBD1. V lost 5 bases and J lost 0; bases outside the gene matches: 6. Germline loops: CDR1 KGHSH, CDR2 LQKENI. The CDR3 extends over 16 amino acids. The CDR3 sequence: CASSILGQGSNQPQHF. In nucleotides, the CDR3 is TGTGCCAGCTCAATCCTAGGACAGGGTAGCAATCAGCCCCAGCATTTT.

V usage is TRBV6-5 and J usage is TRBJ2-2, with D hard to call. CDR1 and CDR2 (germline): MNHEY, SVGAGI. V gave up 1 base and J gave up 5 bases, with 8 bases separating them. CDR3 length: 14 residues. The CDR3 DNA reads TGTGCCAGCAGTTACTTTGGTCGTACCGGGGAGCTGTTTTTT. Its translation is CASSYFGRTGELFF.

This clone was picked up many times. The chain combines TRBV6-6 with TRBJ1-4, with 7 bases aligning to TRBD1. The ends lost 0 bases at V and 11 bases at J; junction bases unmatched: 9. Germline-derived CDR1 and CDR2 are MNHNY and SVGAGI (reference sequence). The CDR3 totals 15 residues. CDR3 DNA sequence: TGTGCCAGCAGTTACTCTTTAACAGAGACAGGGAAACTGTTTTTT. It yields the protein CASSYSLTETGKLFF.

The chain links TRBV25-1 to TRBJ2-7; 7 bases line up with TRBD1. The trim removed 5 bases at V and 6 bases at J, leaving 4 bases unmatched. Germline CDR1 is MGHDK and CDR2 is SYGVNS. This CDR3 contains 12 residues. The CDR3 loop reads CASSWDRSEQYF. The CDR3, as DNA: TGTGCCAGCAGTTGGGACAGATCCGAGCAGTACTTC.

The chain carries TRBV15 and TRBJ2-6; D is unresolved. The CDR3 covers 16 residues. Trimming took off 0 bases at V and 1 base at J, with 7 bases between the two ends. Germline CDR1 reads LNHNV; CDR2 reads YYDKDF (reference sequence). The CDR3 loop is CATSREAGSGANVLTF. In DNA form, the CDR3 reads TGTGCCACCAGCAGAGAGGCTGGGTCTGGGGCCAACGTCCTGACTTTC.

The genes are TRBV7-9 and TRBJ2-7; D might be TRBD2 (6 bases). The CDR3 runs to 15 residues. Trimming cost V 6 bases and J 0 bases, with 15 bases left between them. Germline CDR1 reads SEHNR; CDR2 reads FQNEAQ (reference sequence). In DNA, the CDR3 is TGTGCCAGCAGTCATGGGGGGACCGGCTCCTACGAGCAGTACTTC. Translating it yields CASSHGGTGSYEQYF.

The V and J genes are TRBV28 and TRBJ1-2; D might be TRBD1 (6 bases). The CDR3 is made up of 12 amino acids. Trimming took 8 bases from V and 4 from J, leaving 11 bases between them. CDR1 and CDR2 (germline): MDHEN, SYDVKM. The DNA of the CDR3 is TGTGCCAGCTCGGACAGTGGCTATGGCTACACCTTC. This codes for CASSDSGYGYTF.

Note on this clone: The junction does not match germline at one end; this may be a read error. This sequence joins TRBV7-7 and TRBJ1-3, with D perhaps TRBD1 (5 bases). Germline CDR1 is SSHAT and CDR2 is FNYEAQ (reference sequence). The CDR3 runs to 14 residues. As DNA, the CDR3 is TGTGCTAGCAGCTCTGGGACCTCCGGAAACACCATATATTTT. Amino acid sequence: CASSSGTSGNTIYF.